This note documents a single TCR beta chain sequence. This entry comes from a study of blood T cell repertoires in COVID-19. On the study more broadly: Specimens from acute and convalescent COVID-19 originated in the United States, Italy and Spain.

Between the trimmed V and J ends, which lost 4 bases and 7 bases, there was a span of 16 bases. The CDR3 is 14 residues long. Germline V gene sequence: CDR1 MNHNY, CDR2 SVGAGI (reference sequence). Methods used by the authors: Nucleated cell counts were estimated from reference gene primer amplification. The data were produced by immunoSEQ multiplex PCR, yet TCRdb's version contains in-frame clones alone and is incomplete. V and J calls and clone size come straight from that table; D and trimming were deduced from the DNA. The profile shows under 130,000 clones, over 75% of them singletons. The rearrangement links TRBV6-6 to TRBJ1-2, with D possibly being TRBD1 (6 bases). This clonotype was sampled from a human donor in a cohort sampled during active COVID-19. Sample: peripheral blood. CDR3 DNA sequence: TGTGCCAGCAGTTCCCGCAGGGGAAGTGGTGGCTACACCTTC. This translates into CASSSRRGSGGYTF.